The T cell receptor (beta chain) described here comes from a study of metastatic and nonmetastatic thyroid tumors. Turning to the study itself: Comparative analysis of repertoires was undertaken across blood and tumor or nodule tissue obtained from malignant and benign thyroid patients. Study-wide points: Significantly higher TCR beta diversity was reportedly seen in malignant thyroid tumors than benign nodules, in blood and tumor.

Ten or more counts support this clone. Antigen unknown. TCRdb re-analyzed the PCR reads using MiXCR. Of some 18,000 clones listed, 20% to 25% are singletons. Thyroid surgery had not been preceded by any treatment in any patient. V gave up 1 base and J gave up 5 bases, with 9 bases separating them. This CDR3 contains 15 residues. Germline-derived CDR1 and CDR2 are MNHEY and SVGAGI. The chain couples TRBV6-5 to TRBJ1-6; no clear D. The receptor was isolated from a male donor with papillary thyroid cancer or a benign thyroid nodule (not recorded which). Some clones in this sample may be carry-over from other donors' samples. Sample: tumor tissue. The CDR3 is CASSYLGGNNSPLHF. Here the CDR3 DNA reads TGTGCCAGCAGTTACTTAGGCGGAAATAATTCACCCCTCCACTTT.